These 28 T cell receptor beta chains came from one sample sequenced in a study of OX40 agonist ivuxolimab in advanced cancers. The data were produced by immunoSEQ multiplex PCR, yet TCRdb's version contains in-frame clones alone and is incomplete. Of about 77,000 clones in the sample, 85% were seen once. The sample here was CD4+ or CD8+ T cells sorted from blood, taken in a trial of the OX40 agonist ivuxolimab. Receptors originate from an adult with an advanced solid tumor such as melanoma, head and neck, liver or kidney cancer.

This clone was observed a handful of times. J is TRBJ1-3 and V is TRBV18, with 11 bases lining up with TRBD1. The length of the CDR3 is 16 residues. V lost 4 bases and J lost 4; bases outside the gene matches: 6. Germline V gives CDR1 KGHSH, CDR2 LQKENI. DNA of the CDR3: TGTGCCAGCTCACTCGGACAGGGGGCGCGAGGAAACACCATATATTTT. Translating gives CASSLGQGARGNTIYF. Full variable domain (remainder filled in from reference TRBV18 and TRBJ1-3): NAGVMQNPRHLVRRRGQEARLRCSPMKGHSHVYWYRQLPEEGLKFMVYLQKENIIDESGMPKERFSAEFPKEGPSILRIQQVVRGDSAAYFCASSLGQGARGNTIYFGEGSWLTVV.

The chain couples TRBV7-6 to TRBJ1-1; D is unclear. Trimming shortened V by 4 bases and J by 4 bases, and 13 bases separated the two germline ends. The CDR3 is made up of 14 amino acids. Germline loops: CDR1 SGHVS, CDR2 FNYEAQ. CDR3: CASSSIVGGTEAFF. The CDR3, as DNA: TGTGCCAGCAGCTCCATCGTGGGAGGCACTGAAGCTTTCTTT.

This chain joins TRBV12-5 and TRBJ2-1, with no clear D. The germline V gene has CDR1 LGHNT and CDR2 FRNRAP. Trimming stripped 4 bases from V and 3 bases from J, with 7 bases between. The CDR3 has 13 residues. The CDR3 region is CASGSFGYNEQFF. The CDR3 region has the DNA TGTGCTAGTGGTTCATTCGGCTACAATGAGCAGTTCTTC. The entire variable domain, with the rest obtained from reference TRBV12-5 and TRBJ2-1, is as follows: DARVTQTPRHKVTEMGQEVTMRCQPILGHNTVFWYRQTMMQGLELLAYFRNRAPLDDSGMPKDRFSAEMPDATLATLKIQPSEPRDSAVYFCASGSFGYNEQFFGPGTRLTVL.

CDR3 coding DNA: TGTGCCAGCAGCTTGGGTATGGGGACAGGGGAAGAGACCCAGTACTTC. It codes for CASSLGMGTGEETQYF. The chain recombines TRBV5-6 with TRBJ2-5; 10 positions match TRBD1. This CDR3 contains 16 residues. Germline CDR1 SGHDT, CDR2 YYEEEE. J lost 3 bases, V lost 0 bases, and 5 bases had no gene match.

The gene calls are TRBV2 and TRBJ2-6; TRBD1 agrees at 9 bases. V shed 8 bases and J 1 base; nucleotides not matched to a gene: 6. Germline lookup yields CDR1 SNHLY and CDR2 FYNNEI. The CDR3 loop spans 16 amino acids. CDR3 loop: CASGGQGRSGANVLTF. The CDR3 DNA reads as TGTGCCAGCGGGGGACAGGGAAGGTCTGGGGCCAACGTCCTGACTTTC.

V gene TRBV5-1 combines with J gene TRBJ2-5; D remains unclear. There are 14 residues in the CDR3. The V and J ends lost 0 bases and 4 bases respectively, with 10 bases between them. Germline CDR1 is SGHRS and CDR2 is YFSETQ. CDR3 coding DNA: TGCGCCAGCAGCTTGGACCAGAGGCCAGAGACCCAGTACTTC. Amino acids: CASSLDQRPETQYF.

This clone has only one observation. This chain uses TRBV5-1 with TRBJ2-5, with 8 bases lining up with TRBD1. Germline V CDR1 and CDR2: SGHRS, YFSETQ. The CDR3 is made up of 15 amino acids. J was trimmed by 2 bases and V by 3 bases; bases with no gene match: 6. DNA of the CDR3: TGCGCCAGCAGCTGGGCGACAGGGGCTCAAGAGACCCAGTACTTC. This sequence encodes CASSWATGAQETQYF.

Comment on this clone: The same CDR3 arises from other DNA sequences in this sample as well. The chain couples TRBV20-1 to TRBJ1-2; D unclear. The V gene's germline CDR1 is DFQATT and CDR2 SNEGSKA (reference sequence). This CDR3 is built from 9 residues. Trimming removed 7 bases from V and 8 bases from J, with 8 bases in between. This chain's CDR3 is CSVREGYTF. The CDR3 region has the DNA TGCAGTGTCAGAGAGGGCTACACCTTC.

The chain combines TRBV9 with TRBJ1-6; TRBD1 agrees at 9 bases. The CDR3 sequence is 17 residues long. The V gene's germline CDR1 is SGDLS and CDR2 YYNGEE. The trim removed 3 bases at V and 9 bases at J, leaving 13 bases unmatched. The CDR3 spells CASSAPPGTGIGSPLHF. Written as DNA, the CDR3 is TGTGCCAGCAGCGCCCCCCCCGGGACAGGGATAGGTTCACCCCTCCACTTT.

The chain is built from TRBV7-9 and TRBJ1-5, with TRBD1 matching 11 bases. CDR3 size: 18 residues. Germline V CDR1 and CDR2: SEHNR, FQNEAQ (reference sequence). Trimming removed 5 bases from V and 7 bases from J; junction bases left unmatched: 16. CDR3 DNA: TGTGCCAGCAGCCTAGGACAGGGGGCGCGTCCGTTTGGCCAGCCCCAGCATTTT. Protein: CASSLGQGARPFGQPQHF.

The chain joins TRBV30 to TRBJ2-5; TRBD1 matches 10 bases. Germline-derived CDR1 and CDR2 are GTSNPN and SVGIG (reference sequence). The CDR3 runs to 13 residues. V gave up 5 bases and J gave up 5 bases; unmatched junction bases: 5. The CDR3 is CAWRDRGPETQYF. In DNA form, the CDR3 reads TGTGCCTGGCGTGACAGGGGGCCGGAGACCCAGTACTTC. The whole variable domain, filled in from reference TRBV30 and TRBJ2-5, reads SQTIHQWPATLVQPVGSPLSLECTVEGTSNPNLYWYRQAAGRGLQLLFYSVGIGQISSEVPQNLSASRPQDRQFILSSKKLLLSDSGFYLCAWRDRGPETQYFGPGTRLLVL.

The chain links TRBV6-1 to TRBJ1-2, with 9 bases matching TRBD1. J was trimmed by 8 bases and V by 3 bases; bases with no gene match: 10. Germline assignment: CDR1 MNHNS and CDR2 SASEGT. The length of the CDR3 is 15 residues. As DNA, the CDR3 is TGTGCCAGCAGTGACCGGGACAGGGAGCTCGGAGGCTACACCTTC. This encodes CASSDRDRELGGYTF.

Here the CDR3 DNA reads TGTGCCAGCAGGCGACCATCGAACACTGAAGCTTTCTTT. Its translation is CASRRPSNTEAFF. The chain has TRBV27 and TRBJ1-1; D is undetermined. V was clipped by 6 bases and J by 1 base, with 9 bases between them. There are 13 residues in the CDR3. Germline assignment: CDR1 MNHEY and CDR2 SMNVEV (reference sequence).

The chain uses TRBV25-1 and TRBJ1-2, with 7 positions matching TRBD1. The V gene's germline CDR1 is MGHDK and CDR2 SYGVNS. Trimming at V came to 3 bases and at J to 4 bases, leaving 5 bases not matched to a gene. The CDR3 length is 14 residues. CDR3 loop: CASSEGQTIYGYTF. The DNA for the CDR3 is TGTGCCAGCAGTGAGGGACAGACAATCTATGGCTACACCTTC.

This chain uses TRBV11-2 with TRBJ1-1; D unclear. Germline V gene data show CDR1 as SGHAT and CDR2 as FQNNGV. CDR3 length: 16 amino acids. V was trimmed by 3 bases and J by 0 bases, leaving 14 bases between them. The CDR3 DNA reads TGTGCCAGCAGCTTTCAGCGGACTATTTTGAACACTGAAGCTTTCTTT. Translating it yields CASSFQRTILNTEAFF.

The gene calls are TRBV29-1 and TRBJ1-6; 9 positions agree with TRBD1. The CDR3 spans 13 residues. V trimming: 6 bases; J trimming: 10 bases; junction bases outside the gene matches: 7. CDR1 and CDR2 (germline): SQVTM, ANQGSEA. The CDR3 nucleotides read TGCAGCGTGGGACAGGGAATGGGGTCACCCCTCCACTTT. This encodes CSVGQGMGSPLHF.

V usage is TRBV7-2 and J usage is TRBJ2-7; tentative D call: TRBD2 (5 bases). The germline gives CDR1 SGHTA, CDR2 FQGNSA. V was cut by 3 bases and J by 4 bases, with 10 bases left in between. The CDR3 runs to 13 residues. CDR3 DNA sequence: TGTGCCAGCAGCTTGGGAGCTGGGTACGAGCAGTACTTC. It translates to CASSLGAGYEQYF.

The chain links TRBV7-3 to TRBJ2-2, with 7 bases identical to TRBD2. Germline CDR1 and CDR2: SGHTA and FQGTGA. J lost 3 bases, V lost 1 base, and 5 bases had no gene match. The CDR3 is 16 amino acids. This chain's CDR3 is CASSLRRAGDTGELFF. The CDR3 DNA is TGTGCCAGCAGCTTAAGACGGGCGGGAGACACCGGGGAGCTGTTTTTT. The complete variable domain, with remaining parts taken from reference TRBV7-3 and TRBJ2-2, reads GAGVSQTPSNKVTEKGKYVELRCDPISGHTALYWYRQSLGQGPEFLIYFQGTGAADDSGLPNDRFFAVRPEGSVSTLKIQRTERGDSAVYLCASSLRRAGDTGELFFGEGSRLTVL.

The V gene is TRBV29-1, the J gene TRBJ2-1; maybe TRBD2 (6 bases). Germline V lookup: CDR1 SQVTM, CDR2 ANQGSEA. The CDR3 is made up of 13 amino acids. Trimming took 8 bases from V and 5 from J, leaving 16 bases between them. The DNA of the CDR3 is TGCAGCTTACTCAAAAGCGGGCACAATGAGCAGTTCTTC. Encoded protein: CSLLKSGHNEQFF.

This clone was picked up a small number of times. The chain is built from TRBV29-1 and TRBJ1-2, with 9 bases aligning to TRBD1. The CDR3 has 11 residues. The V gene end was trimmed by 7 bases and the J gene end by 6 bases; junction bases not matched to a gene: 3. Germline CDR1 reads SQVTM; CDR2 reads ANQGSEA. DNA for the CDR3: TGCAGCGGGGGACAGGGAGATGGCTACACCTTC. It translates to CSGGQGDGYTF.

In DNA, the CDR3 is TGTGCCTGGAGTCCCCATGGGGGCTACGAGCAGTACTTC. Translation: CAWSPHGGYEQYF. The rearrangement uses TRBV30 and TRBJ2-7; D is possibly TRBD1 or TRBD2 (5 bases each). The CDR3 spans 13 residues. Germline V gives CDR1 GTSNPN, CDR2 SVGIG (reference sequence). The ends were cut back, 2 bases at V and 3 bases at J, with 11 bases in the middle.

This clone has just a few counts. The chain employs TRBV9 and TRBJ2-2; perhaps TRBD1 as D (5 bases). Germline V lookup: CDR1 SGDLS, CDR2 YYNGEE. V was clipped by 0 bases and J by 3 bases, with 12 bases between them. The CDR3 extends over 16 amino acids. CDR3 loop: CASSVGDSQDTGELFF. Here the CDR3 DNA reads TGTGCCAGCAGCGTAGGCGACAGCCAGGACACCGGGGAGCTGTTTTTT.

V is TRBV12-5 and J is TRBJ1-5; D remains ambiguous. The V end lost 0 bases, the J end lost 9 bases, and 3 bases lay between the germline ends. Germline CDR1 LGHNT, CDR2 FRNRAP. There are 11 residues in the CDR3. The CDR3 DNA follows: TGTGCTAGTGGTTTGGTCGGGCCCCAGCATTTT. This gives the protein CASGLVGPQHF.

This chain joins TRBV9 and TRBJ1-1; perhaps TRBD1 as D (5 bases). Trimming left V 3 bases short and J 2 bases short, with 8 bases between. The CDR3 totals 13 residues. The germline V gene encodes CDR1 SGDLS and CDR2 YYNGEE. CDR3 nucleotide sequence: TGTGCCAGCAGCGCTCGGACAAACACTGAAGCTTTCTTT. Amino acids: CASSARTNTEAFF.

V and J are TRBV5-1 and TRBJ1-2, with 10 bases identical to TRBD1. Germline CDR1 is SGHRS and CDR2 is YFSETQ. This CDR3 is 15 amino acids long. V shed 3 bases and J 6 bases; nucleotides not matched to a gene: 8. CDR3 coding DNA: TGCGCCAGCAGCTCGCCGGACAGGGGGTCGCATGGCTACACCTTC. This encodes CASSSPDRGSHGYTF.

V usage is TRBV6-1 and J usage is TRBJ1-1; 7 nucleotides align to TRBD1. The CDR3 covers 12 residues. Trimming took 6 bases from V and 9 from J; bases not matched to a gene: 7. Germline V gene lookup returns CDR1 MNHNS and CDR2 SASEGT. The CDR3 here is CASRQDRKKAFF. The DNA for the CDR3 is TGTGCCAGCAGGCAGGACAGGAAAAAAGCTTTCTTT.

The gene calls are TRBV28 and TRBJ1-2, with 7 bases lining up with TRBD1. Germline CDR1 reads MDHEN; CDR2 reads SYDVKM. V lost 8 bases to trimming and J lost 7 bases; unmatched junction nucleotides: 7. The CDR3 is 12 residues long. CDR3 in amino acids: CASVQGKSGYTF. The CDR3 bases are TGTGCCAGCGTACAGGGGAAATCTGGCTACACCTTC.

The V call is TRBV15, the J call TRBJ1-1, with no clear D. The CDR3 extends over 13 amino acids. V was pared by 6 bases and J by 0 bases, with 8 bases between. The V gene's germline CDR1 is LNHNV and CDR2 YYDKDF (reference sequence). CDR3 amino acids: CATSQRVNTEAFF. The CDR3, as DNA: TGTGCCACCAGTCAACGGGTGAACACTGAAGCTTTCTTT.